Described below is a single TCR beta chain sequence and its context. The target antigen is unknown. Germline CDR1 and CDR2: SNHLY and FYNNEI. Trimming left V 3 bases short and J 8 bases short, with 14 bases between. The CDR3 is made up of 14 amino acids. A sample-barcoded 5' primer and a J-beta primer mix were used in a second PCR of about 6 to 12 cycles. TCRdb processed the 5' RACE reads anew with MiXCR; each CDR3 protein has one entry. Among 700,000 to 800,000 distinct CDR3 sequences listed, about 40% were seen once. The sample belongs to a study of blood T cells in healthy people across ages. Study-level points and caveats: Compared with aged donors, long-lived donors showed fewer expanded clones, suggesting selection.

This receptor was obtained from a woman aged 60-75 years in good health. The chain has TRBV2 and TRBJ2-1; D remains ambiguous. Sequencing was done on a sample of blood. In DNA, the CDR3 is TGTGCCAGCAGTGAGTCATCCAGTCGGGATGAGCAGTTCTTC. Protein: CASSESSSRDEQFF.